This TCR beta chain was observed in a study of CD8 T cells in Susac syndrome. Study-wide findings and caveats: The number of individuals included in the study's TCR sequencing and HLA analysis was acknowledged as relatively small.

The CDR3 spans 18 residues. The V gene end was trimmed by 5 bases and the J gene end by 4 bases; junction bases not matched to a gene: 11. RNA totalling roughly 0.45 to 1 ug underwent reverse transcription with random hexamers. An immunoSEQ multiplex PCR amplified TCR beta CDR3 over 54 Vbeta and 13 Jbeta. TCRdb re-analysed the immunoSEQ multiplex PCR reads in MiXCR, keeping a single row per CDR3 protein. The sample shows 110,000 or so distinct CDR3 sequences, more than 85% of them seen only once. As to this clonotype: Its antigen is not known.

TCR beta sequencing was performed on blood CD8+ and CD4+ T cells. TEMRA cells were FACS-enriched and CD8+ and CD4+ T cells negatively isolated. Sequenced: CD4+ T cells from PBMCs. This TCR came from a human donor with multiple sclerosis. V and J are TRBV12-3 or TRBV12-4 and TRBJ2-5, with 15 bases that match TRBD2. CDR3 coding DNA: TGTGCCAGCAGTCCCCCGGGACTAGCGGGGGGCGGGGCAGAGACCCAGTACTTC. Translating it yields CASSPPGLAGGGAETQYF.